These T cell receptor beta chains were read from a single sample in a study of shared clonotypes between healthy human individuals. The protocol was immunoSEQ multiplex PCR, while the TCRdb copy is restricted to in-frame clones and leaves out a portion. The table includes around 2.1 million clones, under 97% detected once. Sequenced sample: naive CD4+ T cells sorted from blood. Receptors originate from a man aged 18 to 30 in good health. The CDR3 runs from the conserved cysteine through the conserved F or W. D genes are given only for firm matches. Only some rows state a clone size, as once, few, many or a class for expanded clones.

d_gene: -
v_gene: TRBV10-1
j_gene: TRBJ2-5
abundance: -
CDR3aa: CASSETAYQETQYF
CDR3nt: TGCGCCAGCAGCGAGACAGCGTACCAAGAGACCCAGTACTTC

d_gene: -
v_gene: TRBV15
j_gene: TRBJ2-5
abundance: -
CDR3aa: CATSQGWETQYF
CDR3nt: TGTGCCACCTCCCAAGGTTGGGAGACCCAGTACTTC

d_gene: -
v_gene: TRBV7-2
j_gene: TRBJ1-6
abundance: -
CDR3aa: CASSLYDRMNSPLHF
CDR3nt: TGTGCCAGCAGCTTATATGACAGGATGAACTCACCCCTCCACTTT

d_gene: -
v_gene: TRBV5-1
j_gene: TRBJ1-1
abundance: -
CDR3aa: CASKSSDSAFHTF
CDR3nt: TGCGCCAGCAAATCATCGGACAGCGCTTTTCACACCTTT

d_gene: -
v_gene: TRBV5-4
j_gene: TRBJ2-2
abundance: -
CDR3aa: CASSPDQGGTGELFF
CDR3nt: TGTGCCAGCAGCCCTGACCAGGGAGGCACCGGGGAGCTGTTTTTT

d_gene: TRBD1
v_gene: TRBV6-1
j_gene: TRBJ1-5
abundance: -
CDR3aa: CASSQGQQHF
CDR3nt: TGTGCCAGCAGTCAGGGACAGCAGCATTTT

d_gene: -
v_gene: TRBV6-1
j_gene: TRBJ1-2
abundance: -
CDR3aa: CASSEGAGRFPNYGYTF
CDR3nt: TGTGCCAGCAGTGAAGGGGCCGGAAGGTTCCCTAACTATGGCTACACCTTC

d_gene: -
v_gene: TRBV19
j_gene: TRBJ2-5
abundance: -
CDR3aa: CASSVTETRETQYF
CDR3nt: TGTGCCAGTAGTGTGACGGAAACGAGGGAGACCCAGTACTTC

d_gene: -
v_gene: TRBV29-1
j_gene: TRBJ1-1
abundance: -
CDR3aa: CSVGGIWNTEAFF
CDR3nt: TGCAGCGTTGGGGGCATCTGGAACACTGAAGCTTTCTTT

d_gene: -
v_gene: TRBV11-3
j_gene: TRBJ2-1
abundance: -
CDR3aa: CASSLNVYNEQFF
CDR3nt: TGTGCCAGCAGCTTGAACGTATACAATGAGCAGTTCTTC

d_gene: TRBD2
v_gene: TRBV5-1
j_gene: TRBJ2-3
abundance: -
CDR3aa: CASSLAGLAGGRADTQYF
CDR3nt: TGCGCCAGCAGCTTGGCCGGACTAGCGGGAGGGAGGGCAGATACGCAGTATTTT

d_gene: -
v_gene: TRBV7-2
j_gene: TRBJ2-7
abundance: -
CDR3aa: CASNLGGSSYEQYF
CDR3nt: TGTGCCAGCAACCTAGGGGGGAGCTCCTACGAGCAGTACTTC

d_gene: TRBD1
v_gene: TRBV15
j_gene: TRBJ1-1
abundance: -
CDR3aa: CATSRDRDRSTEAFF
CDR3nt: TGTGCCACCAGCAGAGATCGGGACAGGAGCACTGAAGCTTTCTTT

d_gene: -
v_gene: TRBV12-5
j_gene: TRBJ1-1
abundance: -
CDR3aa: CASGLRGDGTEAFF
CDR3nt: TGTGCTAGTGGTCTAAGGGGGGATGGGACTGAAGCTTTCTTT

d_gene: TRBD2
v_gene: TRBV5-4
j_gene: TRBJ2-3
abundance: once
CDR3aa: CASSLARSSGRGTDTQYF
CDR3nt: TGTGCCAGCAGCTTGGCCAGGTCTAGCGGGAGGGGCACAGATACGCAGTATTTT

d_gene: -
v_gene: TRBV5-1
j_gene: TRBJ1-6
abundance: -
CDR3aa: CASSGGRVGHPYNSPLHF
CDR3nt: TGCGCCAGCAGCGGGGGCCGGGTCGGCCATCCCTATAATTCACCCCTCCACTTT

d_gene: TRBD1
v_gene: TRBV18
j_gene: TRBJ2-7
abundance: -
CDR3aa: CASSPSGTDYEQYF
CDR3nt: TGTGCCAGCTCACCGTCCGGGACAGACTACGAGCAGTACTTC

d_gene: TRBD1
v_gene: TRBV5-1
j_gene: TRBJ1-1
abundance: -
CDR3aa: CASSSGTGVNTEAFF
CDR3nt: TGCGCCAGCAGCTCGGGGACAGGAGTGAACACTGAAGCTTTCTTT

d_gene: TRBD2
v_gene: TRBV30
j_gene: TRBJ2-3
abundance: -
CDR3aa: CAWSVASGGYSTDTQYF
CDR3nt: TGTGCCTGGAGTGTAGCGAGCGGGGGCTACAGCACAGATACGCAGTATTTT

d_gene: -
v_gene: TRBV28
j_gene: TRBJ1-5
abundance: -
CDR3aa: CASSNSGSNQPQHF
CDR3nt: TGTGCCAGCAGCAACAGCGGGAGCAATCAGCCCCAGCATTTT

d_gene: TRBD1
v_gene: TRBV5-1
j_gene: TRBJ1-1
abundance: -
CDR3aa: CASGTGGNTEAFF
CDR3nt: TGCGCCAGCGGGACAGGGGGGAACACTGAAGCTTTCTTT

d_gene: -
v_gene: TRBV20-1
j_gene: TRBJ1-1
abundance: once
CDR3aa: CSAFNTEAFF
CDR3nt: TGCAGTGCTTTTAACACTGAAGCTTTCTTT

d_gene: TRBD2
v_gene: TRBV6-5
j_gene: TRBJ2-2
abundance: -
CDR3aa: CASSPAGTNTGELFF
CDR3nt: TGTGCCAGCAGCCCAGCGGGAACGAACACCGGGGAGCTGTTTTTT

d_gene: -
v_gene: TRBV16
j_gene: TRBJ1-4
abundance: -
CDR3aa: CASSHTTQSEKLFF
CDR3nt: TGTGCCAGCAGCCATACTACCCAATCAGAAAAACTGTTTTTT

d_gene: TRBD1
v_gene: TRBV6-6
j_gene: TRBJ2-2
abundance: once
CDR3aa: CASSFRTGRGELFF
CDR3nt: TGTGCCAGCAGTTTCAGGACAGGGAGAGGGGAGCTGTTTTTT

d_gene: TRBD2
v_gene: TRBV6-5
j_gene: TRBJ2-7
abundance: -
CDR3aa: CAIRQGVAGAYEQYF
CDR3nt: TGTGCCATCAGACAAGGGGTAGCGGGAGCTTACGAGCAGTACTTC

d_gene: -
v_gene: TRBV6-5
j_gene: TRBJ2-3
abundance: -
CDR3aa: CASSPAWARTDTQYF
CDR3nt: TGTGCCAGCAGTCCAGCGTGGGCCCGGACAGATACGCAGTATTTT

d_gene: -
v_gene: TRBV11-2
j_gene: TRBJ2-3
abundance: -
CDR3aa: CASSLDRWPLRGTDTQYF
CDR3nt: TGTGCCAGCAGCTTAGATCGTTGGCCTCTGCGGGGCACAGATACGCAGTATTTT

d_gene: TRBD1
v_gene: TRBV11-2
j_gene: TRBJ1-1
abundance: -
CDR3aa: CASNPGGAGDTEAFF
CDR3nt: TGTGCCAGCAATCCAGGGGGCGCGGGTGACACTGAAGCTTTCTTT

d_gene: -
v_gene: TRBV30
j_gene: TRBJ1-2
abundance: -
CDR3aa: CAWSAQNRVHTF
CDR3nt: TGTGCCTGGAGTGCCCAAAACAGGGTCCACACCTTC

d_gene: -
v_gene: TRBV30
j_gene: TRBJ1-6
abundance: -
CDR3aa: CAYGPISSYNSPLHF
CDR3nt: TGTGCCTACGGGCCGATTAGCTCCTATAATTCACCCCTCCACTTT

d_gene: TRBD2
v_gene: TRBV4-3
j_gene: TRBJ2-3
abundance: -
CDR3aa: CASSQDRGLAGGVTDTQYF
CDR3nt: TGCGCCAGCAGCCAAGATAGAGGACTAGCGGGAGGGGTCACAGATACGCAGTATTTT

d_gene: TRBD2
v_gene: TRBV10-3
j_gene: TRBJ2-2
abundance: -
CDR3aa: CAITAVAGVDTGELFF
CDR3nt: TGTGCCATCACCGCAGTAGCGGGAGTAGACACCGGGGAGCTGTTTTTT

d_gene: TRBD2
v_gene: TRBV5-1
j_gene: TRBJ2-2
abundance: -
CDR3aa: CASSSTSGRVTGELFF
CDR3nt: TGCGCCAGCAGCTCGACTAGCGGGAGAGTGACCGGGGAGCTGTTTTTT

d_gene: -
v_gene: TRBV7-2
j_gene: TRBJ2-5
abundance: -
CDR3aa: CASSLGAPLGTQYF
CDR3nt: TGTGCCAGCAGCTTAGGTGCCCCTCTCGGGACCCAGTACTTC

d_gene: -
v_gene: TRBV15
j_gene: TRBJ2-7
abundance: -
CDR3aa: CARRTGAWEQYF
CDR3nt: TGTGCCAGAAGGACGGGTGCTTGGGAGCAGTACTTC

d_gene: -
v_gene: TRBV18
j_gene: TRBJ2-5
abundance: -
CDR3aa: CASSRIRGQETQYF
CDR3nt: TGTGCCAGCTCACGCATCCGAGGACAAGAGACCCAGTACTTC

d_gene: TRBD2
v_gene: TRBV5-1
j_gene: TRBJ2-1
abundance: -
CDR3aa: CASSPPAGVSEQFF
CDR3nt: TGCGCCAGCAGCCCGCCGGCGGGGGTAAGTGAGCAGTTCTTC

d_gene: -
v_gene: TRBV4-1
j_gene: TRBJ2-2
abundance: -
CDR3aa: CASSQDHISTGELFF
CDR3nt: TGCGCCAGCAGCCAAGATCACATATCCACCGGGGAGCTGTTTTTT

d_gene: -
v_gene: TRBV10-1
j_gene: TRBJ2-1
abundance: -
CDR3aa: CATTTPRQVYNEQFF
CDR3nt: TGCGCCACCACCACTCCCAGACAGGTCTACAATGAGCAGTTCTTC

d_gene: -
v_gene: TRBV9
j_gene: TRBJ1-5
abundance: once
CDR3aa: CASSVGGGGQPQHF
CDR3nt: TGTGCCAGCAGCGTAGGGGGGGGCGGTCAGCCCCAGCATTTT

d_gene: TRBD1
v_gene: TRBV27
j_gene: TRBJ1-2
abundance: -
CDR3aa: CASSFGDRRNYGYTF
CDR3nt: TGTGCCAGCAGTTTTGGGGACAGACGTAACTATGGCTACACCTTC

d_gene: TRBD1
v_gene: TRBV11-2
j_gene: TRBJ2-7
abundance: -
CDR3aa: CASSLGQATYEQYF
CDR3nt: TGTGCCAGCAGCCTGGGACAGGCGACCTACGAGCAGTACTTC

d_gene: -
v_gene: TRBV6-1
j_gene: TRBJ1-2
abundance: -
CDR3aa: CASSEEPGAPGYTF
CDR3nt: TGTGCCAGCAGTGAAGAGCCGGGGGCGCCTGGCTACACCTTC

d_gene: -
v_gene: TRBV5-3
j_gene: TRBJ2-7
abundance: once
CDR3aa: CARSCAFLGVYEQYF
CDR3nt: TGTGCCAGAAGCTGCGCATTTTTAGGTGTTTACGAGCAGTACTTC

d_gene: -
v_gene: TRBV5-4
j_gene: TRBJ1-1
abundance: -
CDR3aa: CASSLKVWSSASEAFF
CDR3nt: TGTGCCAGCAGCTTAAAAGTATGGAGTTCGGCCAGTGAAGCTTTCTTT

d_gene: -
v_gene: TRBV5-4
j_gene: TRBJ1-4
abundance: -
CDR3aa: CASRGDPNEKLFF
CDR3nt: TGTGCCAGCAGGGGTGACCCTAATGAAAAACTGTTTTTT

d_gene: TRBD1
v_gene: TRBV5-4
j_gene: TRBJ1-6
abundance: -
CDR3aa: CASSGGTGLSYNSPLHF
CDR3nt: TGTGCCAGCAGCGGGGGGACAGGACTCTCCTATAATTCACCCCTCCACTTT

d_gene: -
v_gene: TRBV7-3
j_gene: TRBJ2-3
abundance: -
CDR3aa: CASRPGPGSSTDTQYF
CDR3nt: TGTGCCAGCAGACCTGGCCCAGGCTCTAGCACAGATACGCAGTATTTT

d_gene: -
v_gene: TRBV6-5
j_gene: TRBJ1-6
abundance: -
CDR3aa: CASSLGLNSPLHF
CDR3nt: TGTGCCAGCAGTCTTGGCCTTAATTCACCCCTCCACTTT

d_gene: TRBD1
v_gene: TRBV7-2
j_gene: TRBJ1-5
abundance: -
CDR3aa: CASSSTGGSNQPQHF
CDR3nt: TGTGCCAGCAGTTCCACAGGGGGCAGCAATCAGCCCCAGCATTTT

d_gene: -
v_gene: TRBV6-1
j_gene: TRBJ1-6
abundance: -
CDR3aa: CASSEELDSPLHF
CDR3nt: TGTGCCAGCAGTGAAGAGTTGGATTCACCCCTCCACTTT

d_gene: -
v_gene: TRBV5-1
j_gene: TRBJ2-7
abundance: -
CDR3aa: CASSLGVREGSYEQYF
CDR3nt: TGCGCCAGCAGCTTGGGTGTTAGGGAAGGGTCCTACGAGCAGTACTTC